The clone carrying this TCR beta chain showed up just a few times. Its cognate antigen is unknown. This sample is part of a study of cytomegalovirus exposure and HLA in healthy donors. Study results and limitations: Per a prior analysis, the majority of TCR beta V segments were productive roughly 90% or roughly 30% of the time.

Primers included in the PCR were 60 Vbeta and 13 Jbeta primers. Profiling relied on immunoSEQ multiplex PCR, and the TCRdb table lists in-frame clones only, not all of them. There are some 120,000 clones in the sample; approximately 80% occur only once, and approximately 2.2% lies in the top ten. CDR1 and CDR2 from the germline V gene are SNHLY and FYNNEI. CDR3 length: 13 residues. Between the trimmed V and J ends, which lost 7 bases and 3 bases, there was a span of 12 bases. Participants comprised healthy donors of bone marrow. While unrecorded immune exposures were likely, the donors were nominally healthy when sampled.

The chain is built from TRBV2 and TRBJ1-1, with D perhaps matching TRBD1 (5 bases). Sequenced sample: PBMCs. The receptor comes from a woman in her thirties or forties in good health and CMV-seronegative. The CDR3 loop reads CASTRQQYTEAFF. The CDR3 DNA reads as TGTGCCAGCACCAGACAGCAGTACACTGAAGCTTTCTTT.